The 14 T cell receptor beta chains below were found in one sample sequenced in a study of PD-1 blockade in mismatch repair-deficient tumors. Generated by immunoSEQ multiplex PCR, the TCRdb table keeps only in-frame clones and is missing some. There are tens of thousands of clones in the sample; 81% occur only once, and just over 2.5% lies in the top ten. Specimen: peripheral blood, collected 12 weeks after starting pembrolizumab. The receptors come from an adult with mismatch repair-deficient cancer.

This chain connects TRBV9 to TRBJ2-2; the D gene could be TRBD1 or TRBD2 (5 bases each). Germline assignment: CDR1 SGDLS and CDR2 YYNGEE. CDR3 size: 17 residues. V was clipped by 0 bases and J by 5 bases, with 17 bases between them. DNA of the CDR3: TGTGCCAGCAGCGTAGCTGATGAGGGACGAAGGACCGGGGAGCTGTTTTTT. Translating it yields CASSVADEGRRTGELFF.

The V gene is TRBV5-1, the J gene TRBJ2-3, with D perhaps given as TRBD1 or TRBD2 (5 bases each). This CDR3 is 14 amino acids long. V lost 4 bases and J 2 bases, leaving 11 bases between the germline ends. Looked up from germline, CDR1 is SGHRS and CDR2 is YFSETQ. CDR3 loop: CASSEGTPTDTQYF. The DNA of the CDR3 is TGCGCCAGCAGCGAGGGGACCCCCACAGATACGCAGTATTTT.

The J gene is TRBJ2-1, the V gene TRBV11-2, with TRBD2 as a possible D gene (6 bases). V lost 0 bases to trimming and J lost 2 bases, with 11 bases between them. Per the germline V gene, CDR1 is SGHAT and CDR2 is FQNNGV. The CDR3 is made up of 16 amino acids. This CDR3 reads CASSLDGGGPYNEQFF. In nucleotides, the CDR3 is TGTGCCAGCAGCTTAGATGGGGGAGGACCCTACAATGAGCAGTTCTTC.

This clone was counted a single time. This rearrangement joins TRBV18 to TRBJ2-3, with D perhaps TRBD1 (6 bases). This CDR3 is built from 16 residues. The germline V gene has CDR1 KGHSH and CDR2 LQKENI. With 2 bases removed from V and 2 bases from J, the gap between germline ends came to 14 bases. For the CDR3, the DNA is TGTGCCAGCTCACCAAGCGGACAGATCACCACAGATACGCAGTATTTT. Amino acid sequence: CASSPSGQITTDTQYF.

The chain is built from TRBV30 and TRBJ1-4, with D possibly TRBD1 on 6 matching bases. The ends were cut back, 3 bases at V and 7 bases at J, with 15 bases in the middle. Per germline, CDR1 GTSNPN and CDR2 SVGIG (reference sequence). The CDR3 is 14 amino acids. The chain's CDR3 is CAWSVRGAGEKLFF. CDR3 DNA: TGTGCCTGGAGCGTCCGGGGGGCGGGTGAAAAACTGTTTTTT.

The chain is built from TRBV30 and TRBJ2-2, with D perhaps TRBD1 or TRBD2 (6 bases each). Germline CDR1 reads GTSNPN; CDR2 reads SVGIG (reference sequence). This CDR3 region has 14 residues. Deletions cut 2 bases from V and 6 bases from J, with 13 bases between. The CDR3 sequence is CAWSYPGGAGELFF. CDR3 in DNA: TGTGCCTGGAGTTACCCCGGGGGCGCCGGGGAGCTGTTTTTT.

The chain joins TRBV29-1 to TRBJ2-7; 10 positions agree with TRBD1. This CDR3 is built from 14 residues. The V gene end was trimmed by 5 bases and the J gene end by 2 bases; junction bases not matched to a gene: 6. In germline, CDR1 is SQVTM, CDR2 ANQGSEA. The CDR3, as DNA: TGCAGCGTTACCCGGGACAGGGGAACCTACGAGCAGTACTTC. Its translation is CSVTRDRGTYEQYF.

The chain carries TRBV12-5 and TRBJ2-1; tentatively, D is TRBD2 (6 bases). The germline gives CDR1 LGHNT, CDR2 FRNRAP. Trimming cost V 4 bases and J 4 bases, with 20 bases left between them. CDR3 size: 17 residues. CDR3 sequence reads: CASGWNLEGGPYNEQFF. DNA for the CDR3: TGTGCTAGTGGTTGGAACTTGGAAGGAGGGCCTTACAATGAGCAGTTCTTC.

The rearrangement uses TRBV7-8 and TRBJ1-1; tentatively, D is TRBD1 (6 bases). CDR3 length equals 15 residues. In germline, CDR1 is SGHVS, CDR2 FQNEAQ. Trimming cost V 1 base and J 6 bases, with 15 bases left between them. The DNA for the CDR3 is TGTGCCAGCAGCTTAGGTTTAGGGGGAACAGCTGAAGCTTTCTTT. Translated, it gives CASSLGLGGTAEAFF.

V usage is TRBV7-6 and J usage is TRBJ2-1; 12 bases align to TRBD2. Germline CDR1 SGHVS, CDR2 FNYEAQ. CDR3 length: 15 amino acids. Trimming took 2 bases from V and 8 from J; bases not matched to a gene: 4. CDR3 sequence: CASSLSPSGRDEQFF. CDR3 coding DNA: TGTGCCAGCAGCTTAAGCCCTAGCGGGAGGGATGAGCAGTTCTTC.

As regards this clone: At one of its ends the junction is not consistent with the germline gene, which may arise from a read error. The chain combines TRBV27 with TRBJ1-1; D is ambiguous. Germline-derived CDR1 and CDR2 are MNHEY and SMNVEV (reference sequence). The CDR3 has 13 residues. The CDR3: CASSLSENTEAFF. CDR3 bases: TGTGCCAGCAGCTTATCGGAGAACACTGAAGCTTTCTTT.

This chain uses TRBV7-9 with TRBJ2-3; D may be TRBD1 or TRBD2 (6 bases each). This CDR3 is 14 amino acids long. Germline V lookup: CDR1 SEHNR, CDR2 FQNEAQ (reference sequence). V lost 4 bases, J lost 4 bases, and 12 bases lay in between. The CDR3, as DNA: TGTGCCAGCAGCTCGGGGGCTGTCCCAGATACGCAGTATTTT. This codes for CASSSGAVPDTQYF.

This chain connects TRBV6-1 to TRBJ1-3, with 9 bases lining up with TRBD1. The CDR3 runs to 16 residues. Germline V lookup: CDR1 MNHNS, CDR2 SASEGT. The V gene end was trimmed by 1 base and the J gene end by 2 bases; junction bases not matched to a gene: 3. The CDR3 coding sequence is TGTGCCAGCAGTGAAGGGGACAGGGCGGCTGGAAACACCATATATTTT. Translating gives CASSEGDRAAGNTIYF.

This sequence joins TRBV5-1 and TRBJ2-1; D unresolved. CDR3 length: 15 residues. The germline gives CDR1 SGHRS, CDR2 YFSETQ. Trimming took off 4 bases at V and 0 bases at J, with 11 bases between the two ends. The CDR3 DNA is TGCGCCAGCAGCCCTTTCGTCAGCTCCTACAATGAGCAGTTCTTC. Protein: CASSPFVSSYNEQFF.